The 9 T cell receptor beta chains below all came from one sample that was sequenced in a study of OX40 agonist ivuxolimab in advanced cancers. The protocol was immunoSEQ multiplex PCR, while the TCRdb copy is restricted to in-frame clones and leaves out a portion. The data show some 87,000 clones, roughly 94% seen once. Sequencing used CD4+ or CD8+ T cells sorted from blood, obtained in a trial of the OX40 agonist ivuxolimab. The receptor source for this set is an adult with an advanced solid tumor such as melanoma, head and neck, liver or kidney cancer.

This clone was observed a few times. The rearrangement joins TRBV7-6 to TRBJ2-7; a possible D gene is TRBD2 (6 bases). This CDR3 is 15 amino acids long. Between the trimmed V and J ends, which lost 5 bases and 5 bases, there was a span of 19 bases. Germline values: CDR1 SGHVS, CDR2 FNYEAQ. The CDR3: CASSQIISAGNEQYF. In nucleotides, the CDR3 is TGTGCCAGCAGCCAAATTATAAGTGCGGGGAACGAGCAGTACTTC.

A single count supports this clone. J is TRBJ1-2 and V is TRBV4-3; D gene ambiguous. The germline V gene encodes CDR1 LGHNA and CDR2 YSLEER. The CDR3 contains 15 residues. V lost 2 bases to trimming and J lost 3 bases, with 13 bases between them. The CDR3: CASSQLGRRDYGYTF. CDR3 sequence (DNA): TGCGCCAGCAGCCAATTGGGCCGACGCGACTATGGCTACACCTTC.

The rearrangement uses TRBV21-1 and TRBJ2-1; TRBD2, the D gene given by the table, was not confirmed from the DNA. TRBV21-1 is listed as a pseudogene. The length of the CDR3 is 17 residues. The CDR3 sequence is CASSKIRRFLNYNEQFF. CDR3 bases: TGTGCCAGCAGCAAGATTCGGCGGTTCTTAAACTACAATGAGCAGTTCTTC.

The chain uses TRBV28 and TRBJ2-7; weak D call: TRBD2 (7 bases). Trimming took off 10 bases at V and 3 bases at J, with 16 bases between the two ends. In germline, CDR1 is MDHEN, CDR2 SYDVKM. The CDR3 covers 13 residues. CDR3 in DNA: TGTGCCACGTACCACAGGGACTACTACGAGCAGTACTTC. Translating gives CATYHRDYYEQYF.

The chain joins TRBV6-6 to TRBJ2-7; possible D gene TRBD2, 6 bases. The CDR3 contains 15 residues. V was cut by 0 bases and J by 2 bases, with 11 bases left in between. Germline loops: CDR1 MNHNY, CDR2 SVGAGI (reference sequence). The CDR3 region has the DNA TGTGCCAGCAGTTACTCCGGGGGTCTTGCCTACGAGCAGTACTTC. As protein: CASSYSGGLAYEQYF.

The count of this clone is one. J is TRBJ1-5 and V is TRBV12-5; D gene unclear. V shed 0 bases and J shed 2 bases, with 17 bases lying between them. CDR1 is LGHNT, CDR2 FRNRAP, per germline. The CDR3 covers 18 residues. Here the CDR3 reads CASGLVRQVEEGNQPQHF. Here the CDR3 DNA reads TGTGCTAGTGGTTTGGTACGCCAGGTTGAAGAGGGCAATCAGCCCCAGCATTTT.

This sequence joins TRBV4-2 and TRBJ2-7; D is perhaps TRBD2 (5 bases). Germline V gene data show CDR1 as LGHNA and CDR2 as YNFKEQ. The CDR3 is 17 residues long. V shed 5 bases and J shed 0 bases, with 20 bases lying between them. The CDR3 sequence is CASSDREEYGLSYEQYF. The CDR3 DNA reads as TGTGCCAGCAGCGACCGTGAAGAGTACGGACTCTCCTACGAGCAGTACTTC.

The V and J genes are TRBV19 and TRBJ2-2, with D maybe TRBD1 (7 bases). The CDR3 is made up of 16 amino acids. The germline CDR1 and CDR2 sequences are LNHDA and SQIVND (reference sequence). The V end was cut by 2 bases, the J end by 4 bases, with 14 bases between. As DNA, the CDR3 is TGTGCCAGTAGTATATGGGGGGCAGGGGGCACCGGGGAGCTGTTTTTT. This gives the protein CASSIWGAGGTGELFF.

The chain couples TRBV19 to TRBJ2-7; no clear D. There are 13 residues in the CDR3. Germline V lookup: CDR1 LNHDA, CDR2 SQIVND (reference sequence). Trimming removed 3 bases at V and 3 bases at J, with 9 bases between. DNA of the CDR3: TGTGCCAGTAGTATTACGGCGCGCTACGAGCAGTACTTC. Translated: CASSITARYEQYF.